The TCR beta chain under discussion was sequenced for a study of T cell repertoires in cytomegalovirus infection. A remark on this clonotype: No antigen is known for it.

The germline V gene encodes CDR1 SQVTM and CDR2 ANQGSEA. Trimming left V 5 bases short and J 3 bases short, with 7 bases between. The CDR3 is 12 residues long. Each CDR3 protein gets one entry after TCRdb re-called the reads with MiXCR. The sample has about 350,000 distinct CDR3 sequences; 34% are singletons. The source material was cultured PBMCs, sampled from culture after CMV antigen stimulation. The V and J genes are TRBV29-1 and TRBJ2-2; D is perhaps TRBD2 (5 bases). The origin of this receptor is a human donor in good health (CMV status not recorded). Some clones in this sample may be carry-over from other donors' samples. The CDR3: CSVRRYTGELFF. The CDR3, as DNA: TGCAGCGTTCGGAGGTACACCGGGGAGCTGTTTTTT.